A single sample gave rise to the 14 T cell receptor beta chains below, sequenced in a study of blood T cell repertoires in COVID-19. Generated by immunoSEQ multiplex PCR, the TCRdb table keeps only in-frame clones and is missing some. The data hold 150,000 to 200,000 clones, with about 84% observed a single time. Specimen: PBMCs or T cells enriched from blood (not recorded which). The receptors here all came from a man aged 45-65 years who had recovered from COVID-19.

V usage is TRBV9 and J usage is TRBJ1-1; tentatively, D is TRBD1 (5 bases). V was trimmed by 1 base and J by 3 bases, leaving 10 bases between them. Germline assignment: CDR1 SGDLS and CDR2 YYNGEE. The CDR3 totals 14 residues. The CDR3 nucleotides are TGTGCCAGCAGCGTACAGGGAATTGACACTGAAGCTTTCTTT. This codes for CASSVQGIDTEAFF.

This clone was detected only a few times. The J gene is TRBJ2-3, the V gene TRBV15; 8 nucleotides align to TRBD2. The CDR3 spans 16 residues. V was clipped by 0 bases and J by 6 bases; unmatched bases: 8. Germline V gives CDR1 LNHNV, CDR2 YYDKDF (reference sequence). The CDR3 loop is CATSRDVPGGSDTQYF. For the CDR3, the DNA is TGTGCCACCAGCAGAGATGTACCGGGGGGGTCGGATACGCAGTATTTT.

This chain links TRBV7-9 with TRBJ1-1; D gene uncertain. The CDR3 runs to 14 residues. The V gene lost 2 bases and the J gene lost 3 bases, with 10 bases spanning the gap. CDR1 is SEHNR, CDR2 FQNEAQ, per germline (reference sequence). The CDR3: CASSLLASDTEAFF. As DNA, the CDR3 is TGTGCCAGCAGCTTACTGGCGAGCGACACTGAAGCTTTCTTT.

The chain combines TRBV27 with TRBJ1-4; no definite D call. From germline, CDR1 is MNHEY and CDR2 SMNVEV (reference sequence). The CDR3 totals 12 residues. V was pared by 5 bases and J by 5 bases, with 6 bases between. CDR3 bases: TGTGCCAGCAGTCGGTGGAATGAAAAACTGTTTTTT. Translation: CASSRWNEKLFF.

The rearrangement uses TRBV2 and TRBJ2-3; 7 nucleotides match TRBD2. With V trimmed by 9 bases and J by 3 bases, 15 bases remained unmatched. The CDR3 runs to 16 residues. Germline CDR1 is SNHLY and CDR2 is FYNNEI. In nucleotides, the CDR3 is TGTGCCAGGGGTTGGGGAGGGGCCGGAGTAACAGATACGCAGTATTTT. It codes for CARGWGGAGVTDTQYF.

This clone was observed once. The rearrangement joins TRBV12-3 or TRBV12-4 to TRBJ1-1; 7 bases are a match to TRBD1. The V gene end was trimmed by 5 bases and the J gene end by 5 bases; junction bases not matched to a gene: 5. The CDR3 length is 13 residues. CDR3 nucleotides: TGTGCCAGCAGTAACAGGGGAGGTACTGAAGCTTTCTTT. Protein sequence: CASSNRGGTEAFF.

The table lists this clone with a few counts. This sequence joins TRBV4-2 and TRBJ2-1, with 10 bases fitting TRBD2. Germline V CDR1 and CDR2: LGHNA, YNFKEQ. The CDR3 loop spans 15 amino acids. Trimming at V came to 5 bases and at J to 7 bases, leaving 8 bases not matched to a gene. The CDR3 sequence is CASSSIAGGINEQFF. The CDR3 DNA is TGTGCCAGCAGCTCCATAGCGGGGGGCATTAATGAGCAGTTCTTC.

This clone has only a few counts. The rearrangement links TRBV2 to TRBJ1-1, with TRBD1 matching over 7 bases. CDR1 and CDR2 from the germline V gene are SNHLY and FYNNEI. The CDR3 loop spans 13 amino acids. Unmatched junction bases numbered 5, after V lost 6 bases and J lost 4 bases. The CDR3 DNA reads TGTGCCAGCAGGCTGGGACAGACCACTGAAGCTTTCTTT. It translates to CASRLGQTTEAFF. Supplemented by reference TRBV2 and TRBJ1-1, the full variable domain reads EPEVTQTPSHQVTQMGQEVILRCVPISNHLYFYWYRQILGQKVEFLVSFYNNEISEKSEIFDDQFSVERPDGSNFTLKIRSTKLEDSAMYFCASRLGQTTEAFFGQGTRLTVV.

As regards this clone: Other DNA sequences in the same sample also yield this CDR3. The gene calls are TRBV5-6 and TRBJ2-3; 8 bases match TRBD1. This CDR3 comprises 16 residues. The trim removed 1 base at V and 0 bases at J, leaving 4 bases unmatched. Looked up from germline, CDR1 is SGHDT and CDR2 is YYEEEE. Here the CDR3 DNA reads TGTGCCAGCAGCTTGCGAGACAGGGGTAGCACAGATACGCAGTATTTT. Translation gives CASSLRDRGSTDTQYF. The full variable domain, completed using reference TRBV5-6 and TRBJ2-3, is DAGVTQSPTHLIKTRGQQVTLRCSPKSGHDTVSWYQQALGQGPQFIFQYYEEEERQRGNFPDRFSGHQFPNYSSELNVNALLLGDSALYLCASSLRDRGSTDTQYFGPGTRLTVL.

The V and J genes are TRBV5-4 and TRBJ2-7; no reliable D call. CDR1 is SGHNT, CDR2 YYREEE, per germline (reference sequence). The V end lost 3 bases, the J end lost 3 bases, and 7 bases lay between the germline ends. The CDR3 consists of 12 residues. The CDR3 reads CASSSRGYEQYF. The CDR3 nucleotides are TGTGCCAGCAGCTCACGAGGCTACGAGCAGTACTTC. Filled out from reference TRBV5-4 and TRBJ2-7, the complete variable domain reads ETGVTQSPTHLIKTRGQQVTLRCSSQSGHNTVSWYQQALGQGPQFIFQYYREEENGRGNFPPRFSGLQFPNYSSELNVNALELDDSALYLCASSSRGYEQYFGPGTRLTVT.

This clone has a single count. This chain connects TRBV7-2 to TRBJ2-4; possible D gene TRBD2, 5 bases. The CDR3 runs 13 residues. Germline lookup yields CDR1 SGHTA and CDR2 FQGNSA. Trimming left V 4 bases short and J 8 bases short, with 12 bases between. Here the CDR3 reads CASSSAVGDIQYF. The CDR3 DNA follows: TGTGCCAGCAGCTCCGCTGTGGGAGACATTCAGTACTTC. The full variable domain, its missing parts supplied by reference TRBV7-2 and TRBJ2-4, is GAGVSQSPSNKVTEKGKDVELRCDPISGHTALYWYRQSLGQGLEFLIYFQGNSAPDKSGLPSDRFSAERTGGSVSTLTIQRTQQEDSAVYLCASSSAVGDIQYFGAGTRLSVL.

The chain carries TRBV27 and TRBJ1-6, with 9 bases identical to TRBD1. The germline V gene encodes CDR1 MNHEY and CDR2 SMNVEV (reference sequence). Losses at the gene ends were 6 bases for V and 9 bases for J; bases not matched to a gene: 9. This CDR3 contains 15 residues. CDR3: CASRKRGQGGSPLHF. The CDR3 DNA reads TGTGCCAGCAGGAAGCGGGGACAGGGTGGTTCACCCCTCCACTTT.

This clone was counted at least ten times. The genes are TRBV19 and TRBJ2-7; 9 bases line up with TRBD1. J lost 0 bases, V lost 6 bases, and 3 bases had no gene match. Per germline, CDR1 LNHDA and CDR2 SQIVND (reference sequence). There are 14 residues in the CDR3. The CDR3 here is CASRGQGTSYEQYF. The CDR3 DNA is TGTGCCAGTAGAGGACAGGGGACCTCCTACGAGCAGTACTTC.

The gene calls are TRBV9 and TRBJ2-2; D uncertain. V was clipped by 4 bases and J by 3 bases, with 10 bases between them. CDR1 and CDR2 (germline): SGDLS, YYNGEE. This CDR3 region has 14 residues. Written as DNA, the CDR3 is TGTGCCAGCAGCCAAGACACCTACACCGGGGAGCTGTTTTTT. Protein: CASSQDTYTGELFF.